This T cell receptor (beta chain) was recorded in a study of shared clonotypes between healthy human individuals. Regarding the study as a whole: Generation probabilities of non-shared clonotypes were lower (relative to those shared by all four donors). When naive CD4 clonotypes were compared across four donors, around 5% were shared.

This clone has only one observation. Antigen unknown. Trimming removed 1 base from V and 3 bases from J, with 9 bases in between. The CDR3 totals 15 residues. CDR1 and CDR2 from the germline V gene are MNHNY and SVGAGI (reference sequence). Data came from immunoSEQ multiplex PCR; TCRdb stores just in-frame clones and leaves some out. The sample contains some 2,500,000 clones, around 93% of which appear only once. The sequence was collected from a man aged 18 to 30 in good health. Some clones in this sample may be carry-over from other donors' samples. Sequencing was done on a sample of naive CD4+ T cells from PBMCs. Specified subset: CD45RA+ positively selected. The chain is built from TRBV6-6 and TRBJ2-2; D may be TRBD2 (6 bases). This CDR3 reads CASSYYGRDTGELFF. The CDR3 coding sequence is TGTGCCAGCAGTTACTACGGGAGAGACACCGGGGAGCTGTTTTTT.